This passage covers 26 T cell receptor beta chains from one sample sequenced in a study of blood T cell repertoires in COVID-19. The data were produced by immunoSEQ multiplex PCR, yet TCRdb's version contains in-frame clones alone and is incomplete. Here the sample spans about 170,000 clones, roughly four fifths being singletons. The material sequenced was peripheral blood. These receptors all stem from a woman older than 75 with acute or convalescent COVID-19.

The rearrangement links TRBV24-1 to TRBJ2-5; 10 bases agree with TRBD1. Per germline, CDR1 KGHDR and CDR2 SFDVKD. The CDR3 sequence is 15 residues long. Unmatched junction bases numbered 5, after V lost 4 bases and J lost 4 bases. This chain's CDR3 is CATSDPTGGGETQYF. The CDR3 bases are TGTGCCACCAGTGACCCGACAGGGGGCGGAGAGACCCAGTACTTC.

The chain couples TRBV5-6 to TRBJ1-6, with a possible D match to TRBD1 (5 bases). V was pared by 2 bases and J by 0 bases, with 15 bases between. The CDR3 totals 18 residues. CDR1 is SGHDT and CDR2 is YYEEEE in the germline V gene. The CDR3: CASSFGTWGSSYNSPLHF. In DNA, the CDR3 is TGTGCCAGCAGCTTCGGGACTTGGGGGAGCTCCTATAATTCACCCCTCCACTTT.

The chain is built from TRBV20-1 and TRBJ1-4, with 11 bases matching TRBD1. The J segment lost 7 bases and the V segment lost 3 bases, leaving 4 bases of the junction unmatched. In germline, CDR1 is DFQATT, CDR2 SNEGSKA (reference sequence). This CDR3 region has 14 residues. The CDR3 nucleotides are TGCAGTGCTAGTGGGACAGGGGGTGTTGAAAAACTGTTTTTT. Protein product: CSASGTGGVEKLFF.

The V gene is TRBV18, the J gene TRBJ2-7, with D tentatively TRBD2 (5 bases). From germline, CDR1 is KGHSH and CDR2 LQKENI. The CDR3 length is 15 residues. Deletions cut 2 bases from V and 5 bases from J, with 16 bases between. CDR3 loop: CASSPTPGVPHEQYF. The CDR3 nucleotides are TGTGCCAGCTCACCAACCCCCGGGGTTCCCCACGAGCAGTACTTC. The full variable domain, completed using reference TRBV18 and TRBJ2-7, is NAGVMQNPRHLVRRRGQEARLRCSPMKGHSHVYWYRQLPEEGLKFMVYLQKENIIDESGMPKERFSAEFPKEGPSILRIQQVVRGDSAAYFCASSPTPGVPHEQYFGPGTRLTVT.

The chain combines TRBV6-5 with TRBJ2-5; 9 bases are a match to TRBD1. V gave up 10 bases and J gave up 6 bases; unmatched junction bases: 12. The CDR3 has 14 residues. Germline CDR1 MNHEY, CDR2 SVGAGI. The CDR3 bases are TGTGCCACTGGGGGGGGACAGGGTGGAAAGACCCAGTACTTC. It yields the protein CATGGGQGGKTQYF.

This clone was picked up a small number of times. The rearrangement uses TRBV2 and TRBJ2-1; TRBD2 matches 12 bases. CDR3 length equals 14 residues. With 4 bases clipped from V and 9 bases from J, the junction kept 4 bases outside the gene matches. Per germline, CDR1 SNHLY and CDR2 FYNNEI. CDR3 in amino acids: CASSGLAGGSEQFF. The CDR3 DNA reads TGTGCCAGCAGTGGTCTAGCGGGAGGGAGTGAGCAGTTCTTC.

The rearrangement links TRBV29-1 to TRBJ2-1; possibly TRBD2 for D (6 bases). CDR3 size: 13 residues. The V gene's germline CDR1 is SQVTM and CDR2 ANQGSEA. The V gene lost 3 bases and the J gene lost 5 bases, with 11 bases spanning the gap. The CDR3 reads CSVDRRGDNEQFF. CDR3 bases: TGCAGCGTTGATCGGCGGGGAGACAATGAGCAGTTCTTC.

The rearrangement uses TRBV7-2 and TRBJ1-2, with TRBD1 identical over 8 bases. V lost 5 bases, J lost 6 bases, and 8 bases stayed unmatched. This CDR3 spans 14 amino acids. Germline V gene sequence: CDR1 SGHTA, CDR2 FQGNSA. The CDR3 spells CASSPRQGRNGYTF. The CDR3 DNA sequence: TGTGCCAGCAGCCCCCGACAGGGGAGGAATGGCTACACCTTC.

The rearrangement uses TRBV27 and TRBJ2-5; D gene ambiguous. Trimming cost V 4 bases and J 5 bases, with 14 bases left between them. CDR3 length equals 14 residues. Per the germline V gene, CDR1 is MNHEY and CDR2 is SMNVEV (reference sequence). The CDR3 bases are TGTGCCAGCAGTTCTTTGAACAGATGGGAGACCCAGTACTTC. It is translated as CASSSLNRWETQYF.

The chain combines TRBV7-5 with TRBJ2-1; the table names TRBD1, a call not compared with the DNA. TRBV7-5 is tagged as a pseudogene. The CDR3 is 14 residues long. CDR3 DNA sequence: TGTGTCAGACAAAATAGGGGGCCCTACAATGAGCAGTTCTTC. Translated: CVRQNRGPYNEQFF.

This chain links TRBV7-2 with TRBJ2-5; TRBD2 might be the D (5 bases). Trimming stripped 8 bases from V and 5 bases from J, with 9 bases between. Germline values: CDR1 SGHTA, CDR2 FQGNSA. There are 11 residues in the CDR3. DNA for the CDR3: TGTGCCAGCGGACTTCGCGAGACCCAGTACTTC. Residues: CASGLRETQYF.

This chain links TRBV29-1 with TRBJ2-1; 11 nucleotides match TRBD2. Germline V gene lookup returns CDR1 SQVTM and CDR2 ANQGSEA. This CDR3 is built from 16 residues. The junction had 13 bases not matched to a gene; V was cut back by 4 bases and J by 8 bases. CDR3 in DNA: TGCAGCGTTGCTCCCTCGACTAGCGGGAAAAATCATGAGCAGTTCTTC. Its protein product is CSVAPSTSGKNHEQFF.

This clone came up once. V is TRBV6-5 and J is TRBJ1-5, with 7 bases identical to TRBD1. Germline CDR1 MNHEY, CDR2 SVGAGI. The CDR3 loop spans 15 amino acids. The V gene end was trimmed by 4 bases and the J gene end by 0 bases; junction bases not matched to a gene: 3. CDR3 sequence reads: CASSLQGISNQPQHF. The CDR3 DNA reads as TGTGCCAGCAGTTTACAGGGGATTAGCAATCAGCCCCAGCATTTT.

This sequence joins TRBV27 and TRBJ1-2; the D is unclear. Germline loops: CDR1 MNHEY, CDR2 SMNVEV (reference sequence). The CDR3 length is 13 residues. Trimming removed 5 bases at V and 6 bases at J, with 13 bases between. In DNA, the CDR3 is TGTGCCAGCAGTGCTCGCTCCGCGGATGGCTACACCTTC. It codes for CASSARSADGYTF.

This clone was detected a few times. The CDR3 coding sequence is TGTGCCAGCAGTTACCCTGGGACTAGCGTTAGCACAGATACGCAGTATTTT. Residues: CASSYPGTSVSTDTQYF. The chain combines TRBV6-2 or TRBV6-3 with TRBJ2-3; 10 bases are a match to TRBD2. The CDR3 consists of 17 residues. From germline, CDR1 is MNHEY and CDR2 SVGEGT. Trimming took 2 bases from V and 0 from J; bases not matched to a gene: 5.

This chain connects TRBV6-5 to TRBJ1-2; 10 nucleotides line up with TRBD1. Trimming at V came to 6 bases and at J to 6 bases, leaving 7 bases not matched to a gene. The CDR3 contains 14 residues. Per germline, CDR1 MNHEY and CDR2 SVGAGI. The CDR3 here is CASRTWTGGDGYTF. DNA for the CDR3: TGTGCCAGCAGAACTTGGACAGGGGGTGATGGCTACACCTTC.

The V and J genes are TRBV5-8 and TRBJ2-1, with a possible D match to TRBD2 (5 bases). Trimming stripped 1 base from V and 1 base from J, with 9 bases between. Per the germline V gene, CDR1 is SGHTS and CDR2 is YDEGEE. The CDR3 contains 15 residues. CDR3 in amino acids: CASSLRGQSYNEQFF. For the CDR3, the DNA is TGTGCCAGCAGCTTGCGCGGGCAATCCTACAATGAGCAGTTCTTC.

The CDR3 DNA reads as TGTGCCAGCAGCTTCCGGACTGAAGCTTTCTTT. It yields the protein CASSFRTEAFF. The chain links TRBV7-9 to TRBJ1-1, with D uncertain. This CDR3 is 11 amino acids long. From germline, CDR1 is SEHNR and CDR2 FQNEAQ (reference sequence). V gave up 3 bases and J gave up 5 bases, with 4 bases separating them.

The chain combines TRBV28 with TRBJ1-1; 9 bases map to TRBD1. The germline V gene encodes CDR1 MDHEN and CDR2 SYDVKM. The trim removed 5 bases at V and 5 bases at J, leaving 9 bases unmatched. This CDR3 has 15 residues. This CDR3 reads CASSKPGQGRTEAFF. CDR3 DNA: TGTGCCAGCAGTAAACCGGGACAGGGAAGGACTGAAGCTTTCTTT.

This clone was recorded once. J is TRBJ1-2 and V is TRBV27; D unresolved. V was shortened by 7 bases and J by 2 bases, with 20 bases between the two germline ends. CDR3 length: 16 amino acids. In germline, CDR1 is MNHEY, CDR2 SMNVEV (reference sequence). This CDR3 reads CASTKLSPTRNYGYTF. CDR3 bases: TGTGCCAGCACCAAACTCTCCCCGACGAGGAACTATGGCTACACCTTC.

The V call is TRBV30, the J call TRBJ2-1, with TRBD2 identical over 9 bases. CDR1 GTSNPN and CDR2 SVGIG come from the germline V gene (reference sequence). The CDR3 contains 15 residues. Germline trimming cut 1 base from V and 4 bases from J; bases unmatched to any gene: 5. The CDR3, as DNA: TGTGCCTGGAGTGAGGGTCTAGCGGGGTACAATGAGCAGTTCTTC. It codes for CAWSEGLAGYNEQFF.

The rearrangement uses TRBV9 and TRBJ1-2, with D uncertain. Trimming took off 1 base at V and 6 bases at J, with 10 bases between the two ends. The germline CDR1 and CDR2 sequences are SGDLS and YYNGEE. CDR3 length: 13 residues. The DNA of the CDR3 is TGTGCCAGCAGCGTATTTTCGGGAGATGGCTACACCTTC. Translating it yields CASSVFSGDGYTF. The entire variable domain, with the rest obtained from reference TRBV9 and TRBJ1-2, is as follows: DSGVTQTPKHLITATGQRVTLRCSPRSGDLSVYWYQQSLDQGLQFLIQYYNGEERAKGNILERFSAQQFPDLHSELNLSSLELGDSALYFCASSVFSGDGYTFGSGTRLTVV.

The rearrangement links TRBV6-2 or TRBV6-3 to TRBJ2-1; D unresolved. The CDR3 spans 12 residues. Germline V CDR1 and CDR2: MNHEY, SVGEGT. V was shortened by 2 bases and J by 10 bases, with 9 bases between the two germline ends. For the CDR3, the DNA is TGTGCCAGCAGTTACCCCCCTACGGAGCAGTTCTTC. Translated: CASSYPPTEQFF.

The V and J genes are TRBV30 and TRBJ1-2; TRBD1 is a possible D gene (6 bases). V lost 2 bases and J lost 3, with 13 bases in between. The V gene's germline CDR1 is GTSNPN and CDR2 SVGIG (reference sequence). The CDR3 contains 14 residues. In DNA form, the CDR3 reads TGTGCCTGGAGTAAGAAGGCAGGGGACTATGGCTACACCTTC. Its protein product is CAWSKKAGDYGYTF.

V gene TRBV6-6 combines with J gene TRBJ2-4; tentatively, D is TRBD2 (5 bases). Deletions cut 3 bases from V and 7 bases from J, with 13 bases between. Per the germline V gene, CDR1 is MNHNY and CDR2 is SVGAGI (reference sequence). This CDR3 spans 14 amino acids. This chain's CDR3 is CASSYTEVQNIQYF. CDR3 sequence (DNA): TGTGCCAGCAGTTATACGGAGGTTCAGAACATTCAGTACTTC.

This rearrangement joins TRBV18 to TRBJ1-1, with D perhaps TRBD1 (6 bases). Trimming stripped 3 bases from V and 7 bases from J, with 9 bases between. Per the germline V gene, CDR1 is KGHSH and CDR2 is LQKENI. The CDR3 spans 12 residues. The CDR3 sequence: CASSPSGDEAFF. The CDR3 DNA is TGTGCCAGCTCACCCTCAGGGGATGAAGCTTTCTTT.